This T cell receptor beta chain was observed in a study of cytomegalovirus exposure and HLA in healthy donors. Study outcomes and limitations: In vitro data verified three CMV-associated chains as specific for CMV antigens. According to a subsequent analysis, TCR clusters from the first cohort were inclined to appear together in the 100 to 150 validation repertoires. The authors enumerated around 150 TCR beta chains as linked to cytomegalovirus.

Profiled with immunoSEQ multiplex PCR; TCRdb holds only in-frame clones, not every one. The sample shows about 70,000 clones, roughly 92% of them seen only once. As regards this clone: The antigen is unknown.

The donors were in the roughly 110-subject validation cohort; that cohort was separate from the approximately 700-subject first cohort. The TCR sequence derives from a young man in good health and CMV-seropositive. The sample was PBMCs.

The CDR3 DNA is TGTGCCAGCAGTTCCGGGACACCAGATAGCAGCTCCTACGAGCAGTACTTC. This sequence encodes CASSSGTPDSSSYEQYF. The J gene is TRBJ2-7, the V gene TRBV28; D is possibly TRBD1 (6 bases). The CDR3 is 17 amino acids. Per germline, CDR1 MDHEN and CDR2 SYDVKM. The V end lost 4 bases, the J end lost 0 bases, and 19 bases lay between the germline ends. Full variable domain (outside the CDR3, taken from reference TRBV28 and TRBJ2-7): DVKVTQSSRYLVKRTGEKVFLECVQDMDHENMFWYRQDPGLGLRLIYFSYDVKMKEKGDIPEGYSVSREKKERFSLILESASTNQTSMYLCASSSGTPDSSSYEQYFGPGTRLTVT.